Shown below are 19 T cell receptor beta chains from a single sample sequenced in a study of human T cells and chemical hapten exposure. Time point described: patch test 1, 2 weeks after DPC sensitization. Specified treatment: therapeutic diphenylcyclopropenone sensitization with weekly scalp DPC. Someone pulled total RNA out of unfractionated whole blood. TCRdb independently ran MiXCR on the RACE reads; one entry per CDR3 protein. The data contain around 39,000 distinct CDR3 sequences, around 6.4% of them singletons. The sequences come from whole blood, collected in connection with sensitization to the hapten diphenylcyclopropenone (DPC). These receptors were collected from a woman aged 30 to 39 with alopecia areata. Some clones in this sample may be carry-over from other donors' samples.

The table lists this clonotype with many counts. The J gene is TRBJ2-3, the V gene TRBV20-1; TRBD1 aligns across 9 bases. Trimming removed 6 bases from V and 11 bases from J; junction bases left unmatched: 15. Looked up from germline, CDR1 is DFQATT and CDR2 is SNEGSKA (reference sequence). The CDR3 consists of 14 residues. As DNA, the CDR3 is TGCAGTGCCGCCGGGACAGGGTTAACTTCCATGCAGTATTTT. The encoded protein is CSAAGTGLTSMQYF.

This clonotype was observed at least ten times. The rearrangement uses TRBV12-3 or TRBV12-4 and TRBJ1-2, with 7 bases that match TRBD1. V trimming: 9 bases; J trimming: 3 bases; junction bases outside the gene matches: 7. The CDR3 has 13 amino acids. The CDR3 nucleotides read TGTGCCAGAGAGACAGGGCTTCACTATGGCTACACCTTC. Amino acid sequence: CARETGLHYGYTF.

This clonotype was seen more than once but under ten times. This chain connects TRBV12-3 or TRBV12-4 to TRBJ1-1; possible D gene TRBD1, 6 bases. Trimming pared 1 base from V and 2 bases from J, leaving 11 bases between. This CDR3 is built from 15 residues. The CDR3 region has the DNA TGTGCCAGCAGTTTAGGGGGGGCAGGAAACACTGAAGCTTTCTTT. Its protein product is CASSLGGAGNTEAFF.

This clonotype was detected many times. The rearrangement uses TRBV7-9 and TRBJ2-7, with D maybe TRBD1 (5 bases). Trimming stripped 5 bases from V and 3 bases from J, with 8 bases between. Germline-derived CDR1 and CDR2 are SEHNR and FQNEAQ (reference sequence). The CDR3 contains 12 residues. The CDR3 loop reads CASSQTGYEQYF. For the CDR3, the DNA is TGTGCCAGCAGCCAAACAGGCTACGAGCAGTACTTC.

The J gene is TRBJ1-1, the V gene TRBV7-3; D remains ambiguous. Trimming took 7 bases from V and 1 from J, leaving 13 bases between them. CDR1 SGHTA and CDR2 FQGTGA come from the germline V gene. This CDR3 comprises 14 residues. CDR3 sequence (DNA): TGTGCCAGCAAGTCCGGCGGGTCGAACACTGAAGCTTTCTTT. Its translation is CASKSGGSNTEAFF.

The table lists this clonotype with a few counts. The chain couples TRBV27 to TRBJ1-5, with D unresolved. Germline V CDR1 and CDR2: MNHEY, SMNVEV (reference sequence). CDR3 length: 14 residues. Trimming cost V 2 bases and J 6 bases, with 11 bases left between them. The CDR3 region is CASSLVLNSQPQHF. CDR3 nucleotide sequence: TGTGCCAGCAGTTTAGTCCTTAACTCTCAGCCCCAGCATTTT.

The genes are TRBV4-3 and TRBJ2-7, with 14 bases aligning to TRBD2. CDR1 LGHNA and CDR2 YSLEER come from the germline V gene. The CDR3 is made up of 17 amino acids. V lost 0 bases, J lost 2 bases, and 3 bases stayed unmatched. In nucleotides, the CDR3 is TGCGCCAGCAGCCAAGATTTGACTAGCGGGGGGGCCTACGAGCAGTACTTC. It yields the protein CASSQDLTSGGAYEQYF.

The sample holds a few counts of this clonotype. Here the CDR3 DNA reads TGTGCCTGGACGGACGGCAATCAGCCCCAGCATTTT. Protein sequence: CAWTDGNQPQHF. The J gene is TRBJ1-5, the V gene TRBV30; no clear D. Germline-derived CDR1 and CDR2 are GTSNPN and SVGIG (reference sequence). The CDR3 has 12 amino acids. The ends were cut back, 4 bases at V and 2 bases at J, with 6 bases in the middle.

This clonotype came up many times. V gene TRBV7-8 combines with J gene TRBJ2-3, with TRBD2 matching 9 bases. The ends lost 8 bases at V and 4 bases at J; junction bases unmatched: 7. CDR3 size: 14 residues. Germline lookup yields CDR1 SGHVS and CDR2 FQNEAQ. This CDR3 reads CASGIAGDADTQYF. DNA for the CDR3: TGTGCCAGCGGCATAGCGGGGGATGCAGATACGCAGTATTTT.

This clonotype was counted between two and nine times. The chain recombines TRBV18 with TRBJ1-2; 9 nucleotides match TRBD1. CDR1 is KGHSH, CDR2 LQKENI, per germline. CDR3 size: 16 residues. V lost 6 bases to trimming and J lost 8 bases; unmatched junction nucleotides: 16. The CDR3 nucleotides are TGTGCCAGCTCGCCCACTTCGGGACAGGGCTGGGGAGGCTACACCTTC. It encodes CASSPTSGQGWGGYTF. The whole variable domain, filled in from reference TRBV18 and TRBJ1-2, reads NAGVMQNPRHLVRRRGQEARLRCSPMKGHSHVYWYRQLPEEGLKFMVYLQKENIIDESGMPKERFSAEFPKEGPSILRIQQVVRGDSAAYFCASSPTSGQGWGGYTFGSGTRLTVV.

The table lists this clonotype with many counts. The chain uses TRBV28 and TRBJ1-2, with D unclear. V was shortened by 3 bases and J by 0 bases, with 11 bases between the two germline ends. From germline, CDR1 is MDHEN and CDR2 SYDVKM. There are 15 residues in the CDR3. The CDR3 region has the DNA TGTGCCAGCAGTTTGACCGGCAGGTCTAACTATGGCTACACCTTC. This translates into CASSLTGRSNYGYTF.

This clonotype was observed at least ten times. V usage is TRBV12-3 or TRBV12-4 and J usage is TRBJ2-7; D call uncertain. The CDR3 is 12 residues long. Trimming removed 4 bases from V and 2 bases from J, with 6 bases in between. This CDR3 is CASSYGTYEQYF. CDR3 DNA sequence: TGTGCCAGCAGTTATGGGACCTACGAGCAGTACTTC.

This clonotype turned up a few times. The V and J genes are TRBV4-2 and TRBJ2-3; 7 nucleotides align to TRBD2. V was pared by 4 bases and J by 4 bases, with 8 bases of the junction left unmatched. The CDR3 is 15 amino acids. Per the germline V gene, CDR1 is LGHNA and CDR2 is YNFKEQ. The chain's CDR3 is CASSPRARGADTQYF. The CDR3 DNA is TGTGCCAGCAGCCCCCGGGCTCGGGGGGCAGATACGCAGTATTTT.

This clonotype has ten or more counts. The V gene is TRBV27, the J gene TRBJ2-5; 9 bases map to TRBD1. The CDR3 spans 14 residues. Germline loops: CDR1 MNHEY, CDR2 SMNVEV (reference sequence). With 5 bases clipped from V and 5 bases from J, the junction kept 6 bases outside the gene matches. The CDR3 nucleotides are TGTGCCAGCAGTCCAACTGGGACAGGGGAGACCCAGTACTTC. It specifies CASSPTGTGETQYF.

The V call is TRBV19, the J call TRBJ1-1; possible D gene TRBD1, 6 bases. CDR3 size: 14 residues. Per germline, CDR1 LNHDA and CDR2 SQIVND (reference sequence). Trimming left V 6 bases short and J 3 bases short, with 14 bases between. This CDR3 is CASRVHREDTEAFF. The CDR3 nucleotides are TGTGCCAGTAGGGTACACAGGGAGGACACTGAAGCTTTCTTT.

This clonotype was picked up many times. The CDR3 coding sequence is TGTGCCAGCAGTTACGGTCTAGCGGGGCCCAATGAGCAGTTCTTC. Translation: CASSYGLAGPNEQFF. This chain joins TRBV6-2 or TRBV6-3 and TRBJ2-1, with 9 bases aligning to TRBD2. Germline CDR1 is MNHEY and CDR2 is SVGEGT. CDR3 length equals 15 residues. Trimming removed 2 bases from V and 6 bases from J; junction bases left unmatched: 5.

This clonotype was recorded many times. V is TRBV4-3 and J is TRBJ2-7; 9 positions match TRBD2. The germline gives CDR1 LGHNA, CDR2 YSLEER. V trimming: 0 bases; J trimming: 3 bases; junction bases outside the gene matches: 3. The length of the CDR3 is 15 residues. Written as DNA, the CDR3 is TGCGCCAGCAGCCAAGACGGGACTAGCTACTACGAGCAGTACTTC. Its translation: CASSQDGTSYYEQYF.

By frequency in the sample, this clonotype is medium-sized. The chain combines TRBV28 with TRBJ2-1; TRBD2 agrees at 12 bases. CDR1 is MDHEN, CDR2 SYDVKM, per germline. Unmatched junction bases numbered 8, after V lost 4 bases and J lost 7 bases. The CDR3 has 16 residues. CDR3 nucleotides: TGTGCCAGCAGTTCCCCGACTAGCGGGGGAGGTAATGAGCAGTTCTTC. Translating it yields CASSSPTSGGGNEQFF.

The sample holds a few counts of this clonotype. This chain connects TRBV7-9 to TRBJ2-5; TRBD1 aligns across 8 bases. The CDR3 length is 14 residues. J gave up 4 bases and V 4 bases, and 5 bases lay outside the gene matches. In germline, CDR1 is SEHNR, CDR2 FQNEAQ (reference sequence). The DNA for the CDR3 is TGTGCCAGCAGCTGGATAGGACAGGGAGAGACCCAGTACTTC. Translation: CASSWIGQGETQYF.